These T cell receptor beta chains were read from a single sample in a study of blood T cell repertoires in COVID-19. Profiled with immunoSEQ multiplex PCR; TCRdb holds only in-frame clones, not every one. This sample has 250,000 or so clones; 89% occur once, and the top ten carry 3.5% to 5.5%. The sample taken for sequencing was peripheral blood. These receptors were obtained from a woman in her forties who had recovered from COVID-19. CDR3s include the opening cysteine and the closing phenylalanine or tryptophan. A D gene is named only where the DNA matches it firmly. The size field is filled for only some rows; it gives once, few, many or a size class.

d_call: TRBD1; v_call: TRBV30; clone_size: -; j_call: TRBJ1-2; cdr3_aa: CAWSIARGGGGYTF; cdr3_nt: TGTGCCTGGAGTATAGCACGAGGGGGCGGTGGCTACACCTTC
d_call: TRBD2; v_call: TRBV19; clone_size: -; j_call: TRBJ2-2; cdr3_aa: CASSLRDYNTGELFF; cdr3_nt: TGTGCCAGTAGTTTACGGGACTATAACACCGGGGAGCTGTTTTTT
d_call: -; v_call: TRBV29-1; clone_size: -; j_call: TRBJ2-1; cdr3_aa: CSVAFSPEQFF; cdr3_nt: TGCAGCGTTGCGTTTAGTCCCGAGCAGTTCTTC
d_call: -; v_call: TRBV3-1/TRBV3-2; clone_size: -; j_call: TRBJ2-1; cdr3_aa: CASSPWNTEGNEQFF; cdr3_nt: TGTGCCAGCAGCCCCTGGAACACGGAGGGGAATGAGCAGTTCTTC
d_call: TRBD1; v_call: TRBV6-2/TRBV6-3; clone_size: -; j_call: TRBJ1-5; cdr3_aa: CASSYVIGQGGQPQHF; cdr3_nt: TGTGCCAGCAGTTACGTAATCGGACAGGGGGGACAGCCCCAGCATTTT
d_call: TRBD2; v_call: TRBV10-2; clone_size: -; j_call: TRBJ2-5; cdr3_aa: CASRGSGGVGETQYF; cdr3_nt: TGCGCCAGCAGGGGGAGCGGGGGGGTCGGAGAGACCCAGTACTTC
d_call: TRBD2; v_call: TRBV6-5; clone_size: -; j_call: TRBJ2-7; cdr3_aa: CASSRLAGGSGEQYF; cdr3_nt: TGTGCCAGCAGTAGACTAGCGGGGGGTTCCGGGGAGCAGTACTTC
d_call: TRBD2; v_call: TRBV7-2; clone_size: -; j_call: TRBJ2-5; cdr3_aa: CASSLEVGGRETQYF; cdr3_nt: TGTGCCAGCAGCTTAGAGGTGGGCGGGAGAGAGACCCAGTACTTC
d_call: -; v_call: TRBV21-1; clone_size: -; j_call: TRBJ1-3; cdr3_aa: CASIYPGQGKWGNTIYF; cdr3_nt: TGTGCCAGCATCTACCCGGGACAGGGGAAATGGGGAAACACCATATATTTT
d_call: TRBD1; v_call: TRBV30; clone_size: -; j_call: TRBJ1-1; cdr3_aa: CAWSGQGRTEAFF; cdr3_nt: TGTGCCTGGTCGGGACAGGGGAGGACTGAAGCTTTCTTT
d_call: -; v_call: TRBV12-3/TRBV12-4; clone_size: -; j_call: TRBJ2-3; cdr3_aa: CASSLFLDTQYF; cdr3_nt: TGTGCCAGCAGTTTATTTCTCGATACGCAGTATTTT
d_call: -; v_call: TRBV9; clone_size: -; j_call: TRBJ1-2; cdr3_aa: CASSVYGDYGYTF; cdr3_nt: TGTGCCAGCAGCGTATACGGAGACTATGGCTACACCTTC
d_call: -; v_call: TRBV5-4; clone_size: once; j_call: TRBJ2-2; cdr3_aa: CASTQSLGSNTGELFF; cdr3_nt: TGTGCCAGCACCCAGTCTCTAGGATCGAACACCGGGGAGCTGTTTTTT
d_call: -; v_call: TRBV10-2; clone_size: -; j_call: TRBJ1-2; cdr3_aa: CASSNRDTYGYTF; cdr3_nt: TGCGCCAGCAGCAACAGAGATACCTATGGCTACACCTTC
d_call: -; v_call: TRBV4-2; clone_size: -; j_call: TRBJ1-5; cdr3_aa: CASSLNHPSGNQPQHF; cdr3_nt: TGTGCCAGCAGCCTCAACCACCCCAGCGGCAATCAGCCCCAGCATTTT
d_call: -; v_call: TRBV10-3; clone_size: -; j_call: TRBJ2-5; cdr3_aa: CAISLGASQETQYF; cdr3_nt: TGTGCCATCAGTTTAGGGGCCTCACAAGAGACCCAGTACTTC
d_call: TRBD2; v_call: TRBV5-5; clone_size: -; j_call: TRBJ2-1; cdr3_aa: CASSSGTSGYNEQFF; cdr3_nt: TGTGCCAGCAGTTCCGGGACTAGCGGCTACAATGAGCAGTTCTTC
d_call: -; v_call: TRBV2; clone_size: once; j_call: TRBJ1-5; cdr3_aa: CASNPDNNQPQHF; cdr3_nt: TGTGCCAGCAATCCGGACAACAATCAGCCCCAGCATTTT
d_call: -; v_call: TRBV6-6; clone_size: -; j_call: TRBJ1-2; cdr3_aa: CASSYFTGTNYGYTF; cdr3_nt: TGTGCCAGCAGTTACTTTACAGGAACTAACTATGGCTACACCTTC
d_call: -; v_call: TRBV3-1/TRBV3-2; clone_size: -; j_call: TRBJ2-3; cdr3_aa: CASSQVGRGAGTDTQYF; cdr3_nt: TGTGCCAGCAGCCAAGTGGGAAGGGGCGCAGGCACAGATACGCAGTATTTT
d_call: -; v_call: TRBV12-3/TRBV12-4; clone_size: -; j_call: TRBJ1-2; cdr3_aa: CASRLGRTYGYTF; cdr3_nt: TGTGCCAGCCGACTAGGGAGAACCTATGGCTACACCTTC
d_call: -; v_call: TRBV2; clone_size: -; j_call: TRBJ2-5; cdr3_aa: CASNTGIYQETQYF; cdr3_nt: TGTGCCAGCAATACGGGGATCTACCAAGAGACCCAGTACTTC
d_call: TRBD2; v_call: TRBV2; clone_size: -; j_call: TRBJ2-3; cdr3_aa: CASEGFSGRPRSGDTQYF; cdr3_nt: TGTGCCAGCGAGGGATTCAGCGGGAGGCCCCGCAGTGGGGATACGCAGTATTTT
d_call: TRBD1; v_call: TRBV24-1; clone_size: once; j_call: TRBJ2-1; cdr3_aa: CATSDPAGTGENEQFF; cdr3_nt: TGTGCCACCAGTGACCCCGCGGGGACAGGGGAAAATGAGCAGTTCTTC
d_call: -; v_call: TRBV2; clone_size: -; j_call: TRBJ2-3; cdr3_aa: CASSSQIDTQYF; cdr3_nt: TGTGCCAGCAGTTCCCAGATAGATACGCAGTATTTT
d_call: -; v_call: TRBV29-1; clone_size: -; j_call: TRBJ1-1; cdr3_aa: CSVEDLPNTEAFF; cdr3_nt: TGCAGCGTTGAAGATCTTCCGAACACTGAAGCTTTCTTT
d_call: TRBD1; v_call: TRBV27; clone_size: -; j_call: TRBJ2-1; cdr3_aa: CASSGQDRDEQFF; cdr3_nt: TGTGCCAGCAGCGGACAGGACAGAGATGAGCAGTTCTTC
d_call: -; v_call: TRBV18; clone_size: -; j_call: TRBJ1-2; cdr3_aa: CASSPTVLDGYTF; cdr3_nt: TGTGCCAGCTCACCTACAGTCTTAGATGGCTACACCTTC
d_call: TRBD1; v_call: TRBV13; clone_size: -; j_call: TRBJ1-2; cdr3_aa: CASSLYPGQGFYGYTF; cdr3_nt: TGTGCCAGCAGCTTATACCCCGGACAGGGCTTCTATGGCTACACCTTC
d_call: -; v_call: TRBV11-3; clone_size: -; j_call: TRBJ1-1; cdr3_aa: CASSYSTEMNTEAFF; cdr3_nt: TGTGCCAGCAGCTACTCGACGGAGATGAACACTGAAGCTTTCTTT
d_call: -; v_call: TRBV28; clone_size: -; j_call: TRBJ1-1; cdr3_aa: CASSSLAPSERNTEAFF; cdr3_nt: TGTGCCAGCAGTTCCCTCGCCCCCTCCGAGAGGAACACTGAAGCTTTCTTT
d_call: TRBD2; v_call: TRBV6-2/TRBV6-3; clone_size: -; j_call: TRBJ2-1; cdr3_aa: CASSYPGLANNEQFF; cdr3_nt: TGTGCCAGCAGTTACCCAGGACTAGCGAACAATGAGCAGTTCTTC
d_call: -; v_call: TRBV18; clone_size: -; j_call: TRBJ1-1; cdr3_aa: CASSPGRGNTEAFF; cdr3_nt: TGTGCCAGCTCACCCGGACGGGGGAACACTGAAGCTTTCTTT
d_call: -; v_call: TRBV11-3; clone_size: -; j_call: TRBJ1-2; cdr3_aa: CASSLGPSGEGYTF; cdr3_nt: TGTGCCAGCAGCTTGGGCCCCTCGGGGGAAGGCTACACCTTC
d_call: -; v_call: TRBV18; clone_size: -; j_call: TRBJ2-5; cdr3_aa: CASSPTEETQYF; cdr3_nt: TGTGCCAGCTCACCGACAGAAGAGACCCAGTACTTC
d_call: TRBD2; v_call: TRBV30; clone_size: -; j_call: TRBJ2-5; cdr3_aa: CAWRAAGGVETQYF; cdr3_nt: TGTGCCTGGAGGGCCGCGGGGGGGGTTGAGACCCAGTACTTC